This T cell receptor (beta chain) was recorded in a study of human T cells and chemical hapten exposure. This clonotype showed up many times. This sample's time point: patch test 2, 6 weeks after DPC sensitization. Treatment noted: therapeutic diphenylcyclopropenone sensitization with weekly scalp DPC. The CDR3 contains 18 residues. The germline CDR1 and CDR2 sequences are SGHVS and FQNEAQ. The V and J ends lost 2 bases and 0 bases, in that order; junction bases with no gene match: 10. TCRdb redid the calling of the RACE reads with MiXCR, one entry per CDR3 protein. The sample yields approximately 350,000 distinct CDR3 sequences, 6% to 7% seen once.

The sequence was obtained from a woman in her late teens or twenties with alopecia areata. Some clones in this sample may be carry-over from other donors' samples. Sequences were derived from whole blood, sampled in connection with sensitization to the hapten diphenylcyclopropenone (DPC). The V and J genes are TRBV7-8 and TRBJ1-5; 7 nucleotides agree with TRBD1. For the CDR3, the DNA is TGTGCCAGCAGCTTACCCCAGGGACAGCTAAATAGCAATCAGCCCCAGCATTTT. Translation: CASSLPQGQLNSNQPQHF.